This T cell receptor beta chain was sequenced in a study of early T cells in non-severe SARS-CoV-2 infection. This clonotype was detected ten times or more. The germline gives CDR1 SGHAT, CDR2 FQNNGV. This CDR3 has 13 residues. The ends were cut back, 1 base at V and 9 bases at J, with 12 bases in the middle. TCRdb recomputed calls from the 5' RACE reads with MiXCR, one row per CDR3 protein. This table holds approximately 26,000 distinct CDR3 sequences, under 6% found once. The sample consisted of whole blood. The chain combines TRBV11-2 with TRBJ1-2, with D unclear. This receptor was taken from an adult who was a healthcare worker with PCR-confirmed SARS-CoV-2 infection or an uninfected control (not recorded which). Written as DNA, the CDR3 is TGTGCCAGCAGCTTAGCCGAGGGTCGGAGCTACACCTTC. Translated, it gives CASSLAEGRSYTF.